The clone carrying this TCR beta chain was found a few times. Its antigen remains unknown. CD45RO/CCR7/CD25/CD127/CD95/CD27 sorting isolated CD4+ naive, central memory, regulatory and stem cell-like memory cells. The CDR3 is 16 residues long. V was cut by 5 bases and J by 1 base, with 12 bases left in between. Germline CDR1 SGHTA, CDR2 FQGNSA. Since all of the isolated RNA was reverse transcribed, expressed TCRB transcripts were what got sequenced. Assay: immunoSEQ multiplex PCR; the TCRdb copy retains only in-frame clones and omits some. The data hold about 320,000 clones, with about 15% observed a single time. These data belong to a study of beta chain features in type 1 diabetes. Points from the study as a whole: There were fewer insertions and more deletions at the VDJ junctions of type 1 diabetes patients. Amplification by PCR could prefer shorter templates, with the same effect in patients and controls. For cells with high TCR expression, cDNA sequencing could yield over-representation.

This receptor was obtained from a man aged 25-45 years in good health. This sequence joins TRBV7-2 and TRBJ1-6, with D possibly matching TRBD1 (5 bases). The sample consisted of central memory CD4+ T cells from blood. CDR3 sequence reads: CASSPRQSSYNSPLHF. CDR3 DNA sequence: TGTGCCAGCAGCCCCCGACAGTCATCCTATAATTCACCCCTCCACTTT.